The 22 T cell receptor beta chains below come from one sample, sequenced in a study of cytomegalovirus exposure and HLA in healthy donors. Vbeta (60) and Jbeta (13) primers were used in the PCR. TCRdb's table, derived via immunoSEQ multiplex PCR, lists solely in-frame clones and lacks some. The repertoire includes 99,000 or so clones, roughly 80% of them detected once, and 6.5% to 7% sits in the top ten. Material for sequencing was PBMCs. These receptors all stem from a man under 40 in good health and CMV-seropositive.

The V gene is TRBV6-1, the J gene TRBJ2-3; possible D gene TRBD2, 5 bases. The CDR3 is 17 residues long. V lost 3 bases, J lost 0 bases, and 16 bases lay in between. Germline V gives CDR1 MNHNS, CDR2 SASEGT. CDR3 residues: CASSDANLASSTDTQYF. The CDR3 DNA follows: TGTGCCAGCAGTGACGCAAACCTAGCCTCTAGCACAGATACGCAGTATTTT.

This chain uses TRBV28 with TRBJ2-7; 11 bases line up with TRBD2. V trimming: 2 bases; J trimming: 2 bases; junction bases outside the gene matches: 5. The CDR3 has 16 residues. Germline CDR1 is MDHEN and CDR2 is SYDVKM. The DNA for the CDR3 is TGTGCCAGCAGTTTAAATCCTAGCGGGGGGACCTACGAGCAGTACTTC. Encoded protein: CASSLNPSGGTYEQYF.

The chain employs TRBV6-1 and TRBJ1-2, with D tentatively TRBD1 (5 bases). V was clipped by 4 bases and J by 4 bases, with 10 bases between them. The V gene's germline CDR1 is MNHNS and CDR2 SASEGT. The CDR3 contains 13 residues. This CDR3 reads CASSVGGGYGYTF. The DNA of the CDR3 is TGTGCCAGCAGTGTGGGGGGAGGCTATGGCTACACCTTC.

The V gene is TRBV10-3, the J gene TRBJ1-2; possible D gene TRBD1, 5 bases. The V and J ends lost 0 bases and 4 bases respectively, with 12 bases between them. Germline lookup yields CDR1 ENHRY and CDR2 SYGVKD. The CDR3 consists of 15 residues. CDR3 protein: CAISESGATVYGYTF. CDR3 DNA sequence: TGTGCCATCAGTGAGTCTGGGGCGACGGTCTATGGCTACACCTTC.

V gene TRBV5-1 combines with J gene TRBJ2-1, with TRBD2 matching over 9 bases. V shed 0 bases, J shed 6 bases, and the junction held 7 bases outside the gene matches. The germline V gene encodes CDR1 SGHRS and CDR2 YFSETQ. The CDR3 loop spans 16 amino acids. This CDR3 is CASSLESSGGTNEQFF. CDR3 DNA sequence: TGCGCCAGCAGCTTGGAGAGTAGCGGGGGAACCAATGAGCAGTTCTTC. Using reference TRBV5-1 and TRBJ2-1 for the parts outside the CDR3, the full variable domain is KAGVTQTPRYLIKTRGQQVTLSCSPISGHRSVSWYQQTPGQGLQFLFEYFSETQRNKGNFPGRFSGRQFSNSRSEMNVSTLELGDSALYLCASSLESSGGTNEQFFGPGTRLTVL.

V usage is TRBV4-1 and J usage is TRBJ2-2; D unclear. The germline V gene encodes CDR1 MGHRA and CDR2 YSYEKL. V was trimmed by 1 base and J by 4 bases, leaving 4 bases between them. There are 13 residues in the CDR3. CDR3 DNA sequence: TGCGCCAGCAGCCAAGGGGCCACCGGGGAGCTGTTTTTT. Its translation is CASSQGATGELFF.

This chain connects TRBV5-4 to TRBJ1-4; D is undetermined. CDR1 and CDR2 from the germline V gene are SGHNT and YYREEE (reference sequence). The CDR3 extends over 16 amino acids. V lost 0 bases and J 7 bases, leaving 16 bases between the germline ends. CDR3 residues: CASSLAGRAEGEKLFF. The CDR3, as DNA: TGTGCCAGCAGCTTGGCCGGGCGGGCAGAGGGTGAAAAACTGTTTTTT.

This clone has only one observation. The rearrangement joins TRBV29-1 to TRBJ1-2; D perhaps matches TRBD1 (6 bases). There are 13 residues in the CDR3. The ends were cut back, 6 bases at V and 4 bases at J, with 15 bases in the middle. Germline CDR1 SQVTM, CDR2 ANQGSEA. CDR3 residues: CSVQPTGTYGYTF. CDR3 nucleotides: TGCAGCGTACAACCTACAGGGACCTATGGCTACACCTTC.

V and J are TRBV2 and TRBJ1-4; D gene ambiguous. Trimming cost V 4 bases and J 6 bases, with 9 bases left between them. There are 13 residues in the CDR3. Looked up from germline, CDR1 is SNHLY and CDR2 is FYNNEI. The CDR3 region has the DNA TGTGCCAGCAGTGGAGGGATCGATGAAAAACTGTTTTTT. It codes for CASSGGIDEKLFF.

V and J are TRBV29-1 and TRBJ1-1; D ambiguous. Germline assignment: CDR1 SQVTM and CDR2 ANQGSEA. V dropped 3 bases and J dropped 0 bases, with 8 bases sitting between them. The CDR3 spans 13 residues. CDR3 coding DNA: TGCAGCGTTGAGCGGTGGGTGAACACTGAAGCTTTCTTT. It codes for CSVERWVNTEAFF.

This clone was found a few times. This rearrangement joins TRBV19 to TRBJ1-5; 10 bases fit TRBD1. The length of the CDR3 is 15 residues. J gave up 5 bases and V 6 bases, and 7 bases lay outside the gene matches. Germline V gene lookup returns CDR1 LNHDA and CDR2 SQIVND (reference sequence). The CDR3 sequence is CASSLTGGRDQPQHF. The CDR3 DNA sequence: TGTGCCAGTAGCCTGACAGGGGGCCGGGATCAGCCCCAGCATTTT.

This clone was seen a handful of times. The rearrangement joins TRBV10-3 to TRBJ1-6, with TRBD1 matching 7 bases. CDR3 length equals 16 residues. The J segment lost 9 bases and the V segment lost 7 bases, leaving 15 bases of the junction unmatched. The germline V gene encodes CDR1 ENHRY and CDR2 SYGVKD. The CDR3 DNA reads as TGTGCCATCACCGGGAGTGAGGGGGCGCTTGGTTCACCCCTCCACTTT. Translating it yields CAITGSEGALGSPLHF.

The chain uses TRBV4-1 and TRBJ2-7; 10 nucleotides line up with TRBD1. The CDR3 contains 18 residues. V lost 5 bases to trimming and J lost 3 bases; unmatched junction nucleotides: 16. Germline values: CDR1 MGHRA, CDR2 YSYEKL. The CDR3 spells CASSSFVGRTGGGYEQYF. CDR3 in DNA: TGCGCCAGCAGCTCATTCGTGGGCCGGACAGGGGGGGGCTACGAGCAGTACTTC.

V is TRBV19 and J is TRBJ1-5; D ambiguous. The CDR3 consists of 17 residues. Germline CDR1 and CDR2: LNHDA and SQIVND (reference sequence). Trimming cost V 3 bases and J 7 bases, with 22 bases left between them. CDR3 bases: TGTGCCAGTAGTATTGTCCCCACTGAGGCCGCGGGACAGCCCCAGCATTTT. It translates to CASSIVPTEAAGQPQHF.

This rearrangement joins TRBV14 to TRBJ1-5; no reliable D call. The V end lost 5 bases, the J end lost 2 bases, and 16 bases lay between the germline ends. This CDR3 has 16 residues. Germline V gives CDR1 SGHDN, CDR2 FVKESK. The CDR3 here is CASSARQKMGNQPQHF. CDR3 in DNA: TGTGCCAGCAGCGCTCGCCAGAAAATGGGCAATCAGCCCCAGCATTTT. The whole variable domain, remainder taken from reference TRBV14 and TRBJ1-5, is EAGVTQFPSHSVIEKGQTVTLRCDPISGHDNLYWYRRVMGKEIKFLLHFVKESKQDESGMPNNRFLAERTGGTYSTLKVQPAELEDSGVYFCASSARQKMGNQPQHFGDGTRLSIL.

This clone was seen only a few times. J is TRBJ1-1 and V is TRBV5-1; D gene uncertain. Germline V CDR1 and CDR2: SGHRS, YFSETQ. The V end lost 5 bases, the J end lost 1 base, and 24 bases lay between the germline ends. CDR3 length: 18 residues. The CDR3 loop reads CASREGKRAQPRNTEAFF. In DNA form, the CDR3 reads TGCGCCAGCAGAGAAGGTAAAAGAGCACAGCCACGGAACACTGAAGCTTTCTTT.

The genes are TRBV2 and TRBJ1-5; D is possibly TRBD1 (6 bases). Germline CDR1 reads SNHLY; CDR2 reads FYNNEI. This CDR3 has 14 amino acids. The V and J ends lost 4 bases and 4 bases respectively, with 11 bases between them. Written as DNA, the CDR3 is TGTGCCAGCAGTGTCAGGACAGATAATCAGCCCCAGCATTTT. It is translated as CASSVRTDNQPQHF.

The V call is TRBV9, the J call TRBJ1-3, with D tentatively TRBD1 (6 bases). CDR3 length equals 12 residues. Trimming stripped 5 bases from V and 7 bases from J, with 10 bases between. Germline V gene lookup returns CDR1 SGDLS and CDR2 YYNGEE. The CDR3 reads CASRTGGNTIYF. The CDR3 DNA follows: TGTGCCAGCAGGACAGGAGGCAACACCATATATTTT.

The chain recombines TRBV7-9 with TRBJ1-1, with 7 bases lining up with TRBD1. Looked up from germline, CDR1 is SEHNR and CDR2 is FQNEAQ (reference sequence). This CDR3 region has 14 residues. Trimming took 2 bases from V and 10 from J; bases not matched to a gene: 10. CDR3 sequence: CASSLPGGPLRAFF. The DNA of the CDR3 is TGTGCCAGCAGCTTACCAGGGGGACCTCTCAGAGCTTTCTTT.

The rearrangement uses TRBV5-1 and TRBJ2-5, with 8 bases that match TRBD2. Germline-derived CDR1 and CDR2 are SGHRS and YFSETQ. This CDR3 contains 15 residues. With V trimmed by 4 bases and J by 5 bases, 10 bases remained unmatched. The CDR3 bases are TGCGCCAGCAGCCTGACTGAGGGACTAGTGGAGACCCAGTACTTC. Its protein product is CASSLTEGLVETQYF. The full variable domain, its missing parts supplied by reference TRBV5-1 and TRBJ2-5, is KAGVTQTPRYLIKTRGQQVTLSCSPISGHRSVSWYQQTPGQGLQFLFEYFSETQRNKGNFPGRFSGRQFSNSRSEMNVSTLELGDSALYLCASSLTEGLVETQYFGPGTRLLVL.

CDR3 DNA: TGTGCCTGGAGTCTCGTGGGCACAGCGGGTGAGACCCAGTACTTC. Its protein product is CAWSLVGTAGETQYF. This chain links TRBV30 with TRBJ2-5, with a weak D call TRBD2 (6 bases). Germline loops: CDR1 GTSNPN, CDR2 SVGIG (reference sequence). The V end lost 2 bases, the J end lost 5 bases, and 18 bases lay between the germline ends. This CDR3 has 15 amino acids.

V is TRBV4-1 and J is TRBJ1-3; the D is unclear. The CDR3 is 16 amino acids. V was cut by 1 base and J by 0 bases, with 10 bases left in between. The germline gives CDR1 MGHRA, CDR2 YSYEKL. The CDR3 spells CASSQVPSSSGNTIYF. The CDR3 DNA reads TGCGCCAGCAGCCAAGTCCCCTCGAGCTCTGGAAACACCATATATTTT.